The 28 T cell receptor beta chains below were found in one sample sequenced in a study of T-cell reconstitution after alpha-beta-depleted transplantation in children. Unique molecular identifiers were incorporated into the prepared TCRbeta library. From the PCR reads, TCRdb called clonotypes with MiXCR, one entry per CDR3 protein. The table lists hundreds of thousands of distinct CDR3 sequences, 11% of them singletons, with 23% in the top ten. The specimen comprised peripheral blood, sampled 180 days after TCRalphabeta/CD19-depleted stem cell transplant. The source is a male patient aged 2 to 9 who had a stem cell transplant for chronic granulomatous disease, so the T cells may come from the graft donor.

At least ten counts were recorded for this clonotype. The rearrangement links TRBV5-1 to TRBJ2-2; 11 nucleotides agree with TRBD2. In germline, CDR1 is SGHRS, CDR2 YFSETQ. This CDR3 has 16 amino acids. The J segment lost 2 bases and the V segment lost 2 bases, leaving 2 bases of the junction unmatched. CDR3 residues: CASSFGLAGNTGELFF. The CDR3 coding sequence is TGCGCCAGCAGCTTCGGACTAGCGGGCAACACCGGGGAGCTGTTTTTT.

This clonotype appeared many times. The V gene is TRBV4-1, the J gene TRBJ2-3; no firm D call. Germline V gene lookup returns CDR1 MGHRA and CDR2 YSYEKL. The CDR3 has 15 amino acids. Deletions cut 1 base from V and 7 bases from J, with 15 bases between. The CDR3 sequence is CASSQVWASVNTQYF. In nucleotides, the CDR3 is TGCGCCAGCAGCCAAGTGTGGGCGTCAGTGAATACGCAGTATTTT.

This clonotype was picked up many times. V is TRBV5-1 and J is TRBJ2-1; 10 nucleotides line up with TRBD1. Losses at the gene ends were 0 bases for V and 10 bases for J; bases not matched to a gene: 7. The CDR3 is 15 amino acids. Germline loops: CDR1 SGHRS, CDR2 YFSETQ. The CDR3 sequence: CASSLGETGGLEQFF. CDR3 DNA: TGCGCCAGCAGCTTGGGTGAGACAGGGGGCTTGGAGCAGTTCTTC.

The table lists this clonotype with many counts. This chain links TRBV5-6 with TRBJ1-2, with 9 bases fitting TRBD1. J lost 8 bases, V lost 5 bases, and 13 bases had no gene match. Germline lookup yields CDR1 SGHDT and CDR2 YYEEEE. The CDR3 contains 15 residues. Here the CDR3 DNA reads TGTGCCAGCAGGAGAACAGGGGGCGAATCACGAGGCTACACCTTC. Translating gives CASRRTGGESRGYTF.

Many counts were recorded for this clonotype. The chain uses TRBV12-5 and TRBJ1-1; D gene unclear. There are 13 residues in the CDR3. In germline, CDR1 is LGHNT, CDR2 FRNRAP. Between the trimmed V and J ends, which lost 8 bases and 0 bases, there was a span of 10 bases. The CDR3 DNA follows: TGTGCTAGTACCTCCCCACTGAACACTGAAGCTTTCTTT. Amino acid sequence: CASTSPLNTEAFF.

A few counts support this clonotype. The J gene is TRBJ2-4, the V gene TRBV18, with D tentatively TRBD1 (6 bases). V was trimmed by 3 bases and J by 8 bases, leaving 20 bases between them. The CDR3 extends over 16 amino acids. Germline-derived CDR1 and CDR2 are KGHSH and LQKENI. As DNA, the CDR3 is TGTGCCAGCTCACCCATACAACTGGGGGCGCAGGACATTCAGTACTTC. The encoded protein is CASSPIQLGAQDIQYF.

Notes on this clonotype: This sequence may be a read error, since a much larger clone differs from it by one base. The chain uses TRBV4-3 and TRBJ2-5, with D hard to call. Looked up from germline, CDR1 is LGHNA and CDR2 is YSLEER. The CDR3 length is 13 residues. Here the CDR3 DNA reads TGCGCCAGCATCCAAGAGGTGAGAGAGACCCAGTACTTC. Translating gives CASIQEVRETQYF.

This clonotype was counted many times. V is TRBV20-1 and J is TRBJ2-1; D gene ambiguous. The CDR3 is 11 residues long. Germline CDR1 is DFQATT and CDR2 is SNEGSKA (reference sequence). The V and J ends lost 5 bases and 5 bases respectively, with 7 bases between them. The CDR3 DNA is TGCAGTGCTCGAAAAGACAATGAGCAGTTCTTC. Translating gives CSARKDNEQFF.

This clonotype was counted at least ten times. The chain employs TRBV2 and TRBJ2-1; D is unclear. CDR3 length equals 13 residues. Germline V gene data show CDR1 as SNHLY and CDR2 as FYNNEI. V lost 6 bases, J lost 7 bases, and 13 bases lay in between. This chain's CDR3 is CASSVLTENEQFF. The CDR3 DNA sequence: TGTGCCAGCAGCGTCCTTACTGAGAATGAGCAGTTCTTC.

This clonotype showed up many times. This sequence joins TRBV7-9 and TRBJ2-3, with a tentative D call TRBD2 (6 bases). Trimming removed 4 bases from V and 6 bases from J, with 14 bases in between. The V gene's germline CDR1 is SEHNR and CDR2 FQNEAQ (reference sequence). The CDR3 is 14 amino acids. CDR3 sequence (DNA): TGTGCCAGCAGCTCAACGGGAGTTTCGGATACGCAGTATTTT. Protein product: CASSSTGVSDTQYF.

This clonotype has a count of ten or more. The genes are TRBV7-2 and TRBJ2-7, with D perhaps matching TRBD1 or TRBD2 (5 bases each). This CDR3 has 12 residues. Trimming took 5 bases from V and 6 from J, leaving 11 bases between them. Germline V gene sequence: CDR1 SGHTA, CDR2 FQGNSA. The CDR3 DNA is TGTGCCAGCAGCCTAGAGAGGGGCGAGCAGTACTTC. This translates into CASSLERGEQYF.

The V gene is TRBV13, the J gene TRBJ2-1; D remains ambiguous. The CDR3 extends over 12 amino acids. Trimming left V 5 bases short and J 7 bases short, with 9 bases between. Germline V gives CDR1 PRHDT, CDR2 FYEKMQ (reference sequence). Here the CDR3 DNA reads TGTGCCAGCAGCGTTACTAAAAATGAGCAGTTCTTC. The encoded protein is CASSVTKNEQFF.

This clonotype was observed at least ten times. The chain's CDR3 is CASSPYRVNEQYF. CDR3 DNA sequence: TGTGCCAGCAGCCCGTACAGGGTCAACGAGCAGTACTTC. The rearrangement joins TRBV3-1 to TRBJ2-7, with D possibly matching TRBD1 (6 bases). There are 13 residues in the CDR3. With 4 bases removed from V and 5 bases from J, the gap between germline ends came to 12 bases. Germline CDR1 and CDR2: LGHDT and YNNKEL (reference sequence).

V and J are TRBV3-1 and TRBJ2-2, with 7 bases fitting TRBD2. There are 15 residues in the CDR3. CDR1 LGHDT and CDR2 YNNKEL come from the germline V gene (reference sequence). J gave up 4 bases and V 1 base, and 3 bases lay outside the gene matches. As DNA, the CDR3 is TGTGCCAGCAGCCAAGTACCTAGCGGCACCGGGGAGCTGTTTTTT. It is translated as CASSQVPSGTGELFF.

This clonotype was picked up many times. This chain connects TRBV28 to TRBJ1-5; D ambiguous. CDR3 length equals 12 residues. The germline CDR1 and CDR2 sequences are MDHEN and SYDVKM. The V and J ends lost 6 bases and 11 bases respectively, with 14 bases between them. The DNA of the CDR3 is TGTGCCAGCAGAACATACCCGGGAACCCAGCATTTT. Translation: CASRTYPGTQHF.

This clonotype was seen at least ten times. This rearrangement joins TRBV7-7 to TRBJ1-4; D is perhaps TRBD1 (5 bases). V lost 3 bases, J lost 3 bases, and 11 bases lay in between. This CDR3 comprises 15 residues. CDR1 is SSHAT, CDR2 FNYEAQ, per germline (reference sequence). The DNA of the CDR3 is TGTGCCAGCAGCTTCGACAGCGGTCCTAATGAAAAACTGTTTTTT. It yields the protein CASSFDSGPNEKLFF.

This clonotype was found many times. The rearrangement links TRBV29-1 to TRBJ2-7; D is ambiguous. CDR3 size: 13 residues. V was cut by 5 bases and J by 0 bases, with 11 bases left in between. Per the germline V gene, CDR1 is SQVTM and CDR2 is ANQGSEA. The CDR3 coding sequence is TGCAGCGTTCGTAGCCCCCGCTCCTACGAGCAGTACTTC. This gives the protein CSVRSPRSYEQYF.

This clonotype was counted at least ten times. This chain links TRBV28 with TRBJ2-1; TRBD1 matches 7 bases. The CDR3 has 18 amino acids. With 3 bases clipped from V and 4 bases from J, the junction kept 15 bases outside the gene matches. CDR1 and CDR2 (germline): MDHEN, SYDVKM. The DNA for the CDR3 is TGTGCCAGCAGTTTGTTTAGGGTAGGGGACAGAGTGTACAATGAGCAGTTCTTC. Translating gives CASSLFRVGDRVYNEQFF.

In this sample, this clonotype turned up many times. This sequence joins TRBV7-2 and TRBJ2-1, with 9 bases lining up with TRBD1. Germline-derived CDR1 and CDR2 are SGHTA and FQGNSA. The junction had 8 bases not matched to a gene; V was cut back by 5 bases and J by 6 bases. The length of the CDR3 is 15 residues. In DNA, the CDR3 is TGTGCCAGCAGCCTACCATCGACAGGGGGCAATGAGCAGTTCTTC. It codes for CASSLPSTGGNEQFF.

The chain couples TRBV2 to TRBJ2-1; the D is unclear. The V end lost 6 bases, the J end lost 8 bases, and 11 bases lay between the germline ends. The germline CDR1 and CDR2 sequences are SNHLY and FYNNEI. CDR3 length: 12 residues. The CDR3, as DNA: TGTGCCAGCAGAGGCATCCCCCATGAGCAGTTCTTC. This sequence encodes CASRGIPHEQFF.

This clonotype was picked up many times. The chain joins TRBV3-1 to TRBJ1-5; unclear D gene. The CDR3 has 12 residues. Trimming pared 0 bases from V and 9 bases from J, leaving 6 bases between. Per the germline V gene, CDR1 is LGHDT and CDR2 is YNNKEL (reference sequence). In DNA form, the CDR3 reads TGTGCCAGCAGCCAAGACCCTGGGCCCCAGCATTTT. This sequence encodes CASSQDPGPQHF.

Note on this clonotype: A much larger clone differs by one base, so this may be a read error. This chain uses TRBV7-8 with TRBJ2-7, with a weak D call TRBD1 (6 bases). V lost 10 bases to trimming and J lost 3 bases, with 19 bases between them. Looked up from germline, CDR1 is SGHVS and CDR2 is FQNEAQ. This CDR3 spans 14 amino acids. CDR3 in DNA: TGTGCCATCGGATACAGGGTGTATGGCTACGAGCAGTACTTC. It yields the protein CAIGYRVYGYEQYF.

The J gene is TRBJ2-1, the V gene TRBV20-1; D is unclear. Trimming stripped 6 bases from V and 4 bases from J, with 16 bases between. The CDR3 has 14 residues. Per germline, CDR1 DFQATT and CDR2 SNEGSKA (reference sequence). CDR3 sequence: CSALTRAIYNEQFF. CDR3 sequence (DNA): TGCAGTGCACTTACCCGGGCTATATACAATGAGCAGTTCTTC.

This clonotype has at least ten counts. The chain has TRBV7-2 and TRBJ2-1; 9 nucleotides agree with TRBD2. The germline gives CDR1 SGHTA, CDR2 FQGNSA. The CDR3 is 15 amino acids. Trimming removed 5 bases from V and 12 bases from J; junction bases left unmatched: 14. The CDR3 DNA reads as TGTGCCAGCAGCCCCCGAATAGCGGGGGAGATCCTGCAGTTCTTC. It is translated as CASSPRIAGEILQFF.

This clonotype appeared many times. The chain recombines TRBV5-1 with TRBJ2-1; D ambiguous. CDR3 length: 15 amino acids. Germline assignment: CDR1 SGHRS and CDR2 YFSETQ. Trimming removed 1 base from V and 7 bases from J, with 15 bases in between. The CDR3 is CASSLLAHLGNEQFF. Written as DNA, the CDR3 is TGCGCCAGCAGCTTGTTAGCTCACTTGGGGAATGAGCAGTTCTTC. The full variable domain, completed using reference TRBV5-1 and TRBJ2-1, is KAGVTQTPRYLIKTRGQQVTLSCSPISGHRSVSWYQQTPGQGLQFLFEYFSETQRNKGNFPGRFSGRQFSNSRSEMNVSTLELGDSALYLCASSLLAHLGNEQFFGPGTRLTVL.

This clonotype was recorded only once. The chain joins TRBV5-4 to TRBJ2-1, with 8 bases aligning to TRBD2. Germline CDR1 is SGHNT and CDR2 is YYREEE (reference sequence). CDR3 length equals 16 residues. V dropped 3 bases and J dropped 4; count of bases not matched to a gene: 9. CDR3 DNA: TGTGCCAGCAGCTGGAAGCGGGAGATAGGATACAATGAGCAGTTCTTC. Its protein is CASSWKREIGYNEQFF. Complete variable domain (other parts from reference TRBV5-4 and TRBJ2-1): ETGVTQSPTHLIKTRGQQVTLRCSSQSGHNTVSWYQQALGQGPQFIFQYYREEENGRGNFPPRFSGLQFPNYSSELNVNALELDDSALYLCASSWKREIGYNEQFFGPGTRLTVL.

At least ten counts were recorded for this clonotype. The chain joins TRBV20-1 to TRBJ1-6; TRBD1 aligns across 7 bases. Germline CDR1 and CDR2: DFQATT and SNEGSKA (reference sequence). Losses at the gene ends were 5 bases for V and 6 bases for J; bases not matched to a gene: 4. The CDR3 covers 13 residues. The CDR3 loop is CSAHRGLNSPLHF. The DNA of the CDR3 is TGCAGTGCTCACAGGGGCCTTAATTCACCCCTCCACTTT.

This clonotype was recorded many times. The chain has TRBV4-1 and TRBJ1-3; 9 bases are shared with TRBD1. This CDR3 contains 16 residues. Germline loops: CDR1 MGHRA, CDR2 YSYEKL. Trimming removed 4 bases from V and 6 bases from J; junction bases left unmatched: 10. Here the CDR3 DNA reads TGCGCCAGCAGCCCTACCGACGGGACAGGGCTAAACACCATATATTTT. Protein sequence: CASSPTDGTGLNTIYF.